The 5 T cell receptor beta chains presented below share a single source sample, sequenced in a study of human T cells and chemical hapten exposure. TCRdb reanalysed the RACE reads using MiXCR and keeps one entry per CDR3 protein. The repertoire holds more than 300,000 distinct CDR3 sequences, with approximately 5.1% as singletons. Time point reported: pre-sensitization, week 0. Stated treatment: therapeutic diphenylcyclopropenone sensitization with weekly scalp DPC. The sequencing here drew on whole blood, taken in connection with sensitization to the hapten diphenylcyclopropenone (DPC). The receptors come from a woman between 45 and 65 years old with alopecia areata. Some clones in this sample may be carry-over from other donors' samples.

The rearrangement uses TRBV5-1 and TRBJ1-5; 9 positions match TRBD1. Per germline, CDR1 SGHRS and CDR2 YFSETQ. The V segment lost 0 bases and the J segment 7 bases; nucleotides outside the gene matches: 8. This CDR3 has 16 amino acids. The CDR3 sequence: CASSLGLDRGKQPQHF. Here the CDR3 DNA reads TGCGCCAGCAGCTTGGGACTGGACAGGGGAAAGCAGCCCCAGCATTTT.

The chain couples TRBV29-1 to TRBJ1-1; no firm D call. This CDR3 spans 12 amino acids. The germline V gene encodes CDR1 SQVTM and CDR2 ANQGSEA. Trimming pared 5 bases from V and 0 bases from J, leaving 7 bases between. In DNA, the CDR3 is TGCAGCGTTAGGCTGTTGAACACTGAAGCTTTCTTT. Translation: CSVRLLNTEAFF.

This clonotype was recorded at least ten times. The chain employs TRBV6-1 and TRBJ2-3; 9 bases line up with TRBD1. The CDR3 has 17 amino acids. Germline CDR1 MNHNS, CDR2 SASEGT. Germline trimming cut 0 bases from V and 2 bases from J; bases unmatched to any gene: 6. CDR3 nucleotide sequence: TGTGCCAGCAGTGAAGCGGGGACAGGGATTCCCACAGATACGCAGTATTTT. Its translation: CASSEAGTGIPTDTQYF.

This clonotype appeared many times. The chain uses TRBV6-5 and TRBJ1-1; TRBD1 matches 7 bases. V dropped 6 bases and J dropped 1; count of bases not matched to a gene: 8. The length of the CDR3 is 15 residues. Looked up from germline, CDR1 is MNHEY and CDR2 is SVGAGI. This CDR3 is CASRYVGQTNTEAFF. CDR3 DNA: TGTGCCAGCAGGTACGTGGGACAGACGAACACTGAAGCTTTCTTT.

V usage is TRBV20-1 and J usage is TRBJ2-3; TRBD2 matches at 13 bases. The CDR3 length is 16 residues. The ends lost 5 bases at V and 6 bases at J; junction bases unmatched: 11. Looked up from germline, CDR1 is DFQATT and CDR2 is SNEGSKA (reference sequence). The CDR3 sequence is CSASGLAGTTTDTQYF. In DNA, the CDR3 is TGCAGTGCTTCGGGACTAGCGGGGACGACTACGGATACGCAGTATTTT.